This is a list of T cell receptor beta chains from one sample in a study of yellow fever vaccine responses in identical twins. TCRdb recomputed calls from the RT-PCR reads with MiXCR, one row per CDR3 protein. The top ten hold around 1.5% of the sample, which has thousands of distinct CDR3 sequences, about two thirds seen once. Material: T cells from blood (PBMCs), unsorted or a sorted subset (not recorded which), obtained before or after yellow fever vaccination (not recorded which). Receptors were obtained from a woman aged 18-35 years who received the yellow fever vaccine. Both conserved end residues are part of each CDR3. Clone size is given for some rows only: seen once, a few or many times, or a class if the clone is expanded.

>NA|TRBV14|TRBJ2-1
CASSEFRRNEQFF
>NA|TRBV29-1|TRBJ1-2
CSVEGRSRSGYTF
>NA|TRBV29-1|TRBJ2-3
CSVGGGLWLTDTQYF
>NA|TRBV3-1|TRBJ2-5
CASSQVVVRETQYF
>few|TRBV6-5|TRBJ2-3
CASSSYRGPDTQYF
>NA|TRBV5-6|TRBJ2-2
CASSSNRLAGYTGELFF
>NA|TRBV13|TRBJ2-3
CAGTRLAGATDTQYF
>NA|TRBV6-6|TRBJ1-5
CASSGGGRQPQHF
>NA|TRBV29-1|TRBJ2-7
CSAGDRTGEQYF
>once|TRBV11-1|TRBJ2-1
CASSPQTSGRSREQFF
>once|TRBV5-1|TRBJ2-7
CASSFTGERYEQYF
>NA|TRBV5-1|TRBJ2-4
CASSPDSAIQYF
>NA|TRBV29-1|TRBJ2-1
CSAASGVRSEQFF
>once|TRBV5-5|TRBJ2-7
CASSFIGGHEQYF
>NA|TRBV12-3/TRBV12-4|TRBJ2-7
CASSPQTGVGYEQYF
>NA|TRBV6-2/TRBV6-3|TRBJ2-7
CASSYAEQYF
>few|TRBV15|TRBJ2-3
CATSRPERSGRGTDTQYF
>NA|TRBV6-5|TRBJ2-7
CASSYSDPQAGGYEQYF
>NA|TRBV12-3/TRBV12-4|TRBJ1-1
CASSYSDRDNTEAFF
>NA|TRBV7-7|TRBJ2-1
CASSPTDRSNEQFF
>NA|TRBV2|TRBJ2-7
CASSVFYEQYF
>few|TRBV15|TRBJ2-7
CATSIQGLSYEQYF
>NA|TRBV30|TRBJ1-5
CAESPGRGNQPQHF
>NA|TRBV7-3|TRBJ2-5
CASSLNRASQETQYF
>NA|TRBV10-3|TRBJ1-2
CAIRADDRGQGYGYTF
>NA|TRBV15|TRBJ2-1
CATSRDATFGSYNEQFF
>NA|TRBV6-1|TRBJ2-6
CASSSGAGALSGANVLTF
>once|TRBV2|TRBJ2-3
CASSAGLAERDTQYF
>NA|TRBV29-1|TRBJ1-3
CSVVSYVGGNTIYF
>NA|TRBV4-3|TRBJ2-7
CASSQVASGGNLREQYF
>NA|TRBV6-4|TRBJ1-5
CASGRSGQGLLQPQHF
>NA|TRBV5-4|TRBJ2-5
CASSAEEAQYF